These 29 T cell receptor beta chains share one sample of origin, sequenced in a study of glioma-infiltrating T cells. TCR alpha and beta CDR3 regions were amplified from RNA using iRepertoire nested multiplex PCR. TCRdb independently ran MiXCR on the multiplex PCR reads; one entry per CDR3 protein. Here the sample spans approximately 140,000 distinct CDR3 sequences, 24% being singletons. Sequences were obtained from glioma tissue, nonneoplastic brain tissue, or PBMCs (not recorded which). Every receptor here comes from a human donor with low-grade glioma or glioblastoma, undergoing nonglioma brain surgery, or in good health (not recorded which).

This chain connects TRBV6-6 to TRBJ2-2; D gene unclear. Germline values: CDR1 MNHNY, CDR2 SVGAGI (reference sequence). With 7 bases removed from V and 2 bases from J, the gap between germline ends came to 8 bases. This CDR3 is built from 13 residues. DNA for the CDR3: TGTGCCAGCATTGAACCTAACACCGGGGAGCTGTTTTTT. Translation: CASIEPNTGELFF.

Note on this clonotype: This may be a read error: a much more frequent sequence differs by one nucleotide. The CDR3 ends on some other residue instead of the conserved phenylalanine or tryptophan, so this is likely a read error. The V gene is TRBV6-9, the J gene TRBJ2-3; 8 positions agree with TRBD1. Trimming removed 4 bases from V and 6 bases from J; junction bases left unmatched: 9. This CDR3 spans 15 amino acids. Germline assignment: CDR1 MNHGY and CDR2 SVAAGI. CDR3 residues: CASSFGDRFHDTQYV. The CDR3 DNA is TGTGCCAGCAGTTTTGGGGACAGGTTTCACGATACGCAGTATGTT.

The rearrangement joins TRBV25-1 to TRBJ1-5; a possible D gene is TRBD1 (5 bases). This CDR3 spans 15 amino acids. V was cut by 4 bases and J by 6 bases, with 16 bases left in between. The germline gives CDR1 MGHDK, CDR2 SYGVNS. The CDR3 DNA follows: TGTGCCAGCAGTGGTCCCGGGACGTGGGGTCAGCCCCAGCATTTT. Translation gives CASSGPGTWGQPQHF.

In this sample, this clonotype turned up many times. The V call is TRBV27, the J call TRBJ1-3, with D perhaps matching TRBD1 (6 bases). V lost 0 bases and J lost 1, with 16 bases in between. The length of the CDR3 is 18 residues. Germline V gene sequence: CDR1 MNHEY, CDR2 SMNVEV (reference sequence). This CDR3 reads CASSLSGTGRSSGNTIYF. CDR3 coding DNA: TGTGCCAGCAGTTTATCGGGCACAGGGCGCTCATCTGGAAACACCATATATTTT.

The chain links TRBV12-3 or TRBV12-4 to TRBJ1-2, with unresolved D. V lost 1 base and J 3 bases, leaving 12 bases between the germline ends. The length of the CDR3 is 15 residues. The CDR3 reads CASSLGRRTDYGYTF. The CDR3 nucleotides read TGTGCCAGCAGTTTAGGCAGGCGAACAGACTATGGCTACACCTTC.

This clonotype came up a few times. The chain employs TRBV7-9 and TRBJ1-6; a weak D match, TRBD1 (5 bases). This CDR3 region has 15 residues. V dropped 5 bases and J dropped 7 bases, with 15 bases sitting between them. The V gene's germline CDR1 is SEHNR and CDR2 FQNEAQ (reference sequence). CDR3 sequence reads: CASSPNRGENSPLHF. CDR3 bases: TGTGCCAGCAGCCCGAATAGAGGGGAGAATTCACCCCTCCACTTT. Drawing the rest from reference TRBV7-9 and TRBJ1-6, the complete variable domain is DTGVSQNPRHKITKRGQNVTFRCDPISEHNRLYWYRQTLGQGPEFLTYFQNEAQLEKSRLLSDRFSAERPKGSFSTLEIQRTEQGDSAMYLCASSPNRGENSPLHFGNGTRLTVT.

The V call is TRBV2, the J call TRBJ1-3; 9 bases map to TRBD1. Losses at the gene ends were 6 bases for V and 2 bases for J; bases not matched to a gene: 8. Germline CDR1 is SNHLY and CDR2 is FYNNEI. The CDR3 runs 16 residues. The CDR3 is CASSFLRTGAGNTIYF. The CDR3 coding sequence is TGTGCCAGCAGCTTCTTGAGGACAGGGGCTGGAAACACCATATATTTT.

This clonotype was seen more than once but under ten times. A much larger clone sits a single nucleotide away, making a read error possible. This chain joins TRBV2 and TRBJ2-1; no firm D call. The CDR3 sequence is 11 residues long. CDR1 and CDR2 (germline): SNHLY, FYNNEI. Trimming took 6 bases from V and 3 from J, leaving 3 bases between them. The CDR3 spells CASSGYNEQFF. In nucleotides, the CDR3 is TGTGCCAGCAGCGGCTACAATGAGCAGTTCTTC.

With respect to this clonotype: The CDR3 carries no conserved terminal phenylalanine or tryptophan, so it likely arises from a read error. The chain recombines TRBV29-1 with TRBJ2-3; weak D call: TRBD1 (6 bases). Germline CDR1 is SQVTM and CDR2 is ANQGSEA. This CDR3 has 12 residues. V was shortened by 8 bases and J by 4 bases, with 13 bases between the two germline ends. The CDR3 region has the DNA TGCAGCCCTTTCAGGGGCCCAGATACGCAGTATGTT. It encodes CSPFRGPDTQYV.

The table lists this clonotype with many counts. V is TRBV19 and J is TRBJ2-3, with D hard to call. The CDR3 consists of 14 residues. CDR1 and CDR2 (germline): LNHDA, SQIVND (reference sequence). Trimming cost V 4 bases and J 2 bases, with 10 bases left between them. CDR3 in amino acids: CASSTGRNTDTQYF. The DNA of the CDR3 is TGTGCCAGTAGTACCGGACGGAACACAGATACGCAGTATTTT.

Ten or more counts support this clonotype. The gene calls are TRBV15 and TRBJ2-7; D perhaps matches TRBD2 (7 bases). The CDR3 totals 13 residues. Germline assignment: CDR1 LNHNV and CDR2 YYDKDF (reference sequence). The V and J ends lost 8 bases and 2 bases respectively, with 13 bases between them. CDR3 loop: CATGRGLTYEQYV. CDR3 DNA sequence: TGTGCCACCGGGCGGGGGCTTACCTACGAGCAGTACGTC.

This clonotype was detected a few times. This may be a read error: a much more frequent sequence differs by one nucleotide. The rearrangement links TRBV2 to TRBJ1-1; D is uncertain. V lost 5 bases, J lost 4 bases, and 20 bases lay in between. The CDR3 runs to 16 residues. The V gene's germline CDR1 is SNHLY and CDR2 FYNNEI. CDR3 coding DNA: TGTGCCAGCAGTTTTACCCACACGCCCATGAGCACTGAAGCTTTCTTT. It is translated as CASSFTHTPMSTEAFF.

As DNA, the CDR3 is TGCAGTGCTAGAGATTGGACAGGGAACACCGGGGAGCTGTTTTTT. Amino acids: CSARDWTGNTGELFF. The rearrangement links TRBV20-1 to TRBJ2-2; the match to TRBD1 covers 7 bases. The CDR3 is made up of 15 amino acids. The junction had 2 bases not matched to a gene; V was cut back by 0 bases and J by 1 base. Germline V gene sequence: CDR1 DFQATT, CDR2 SNEGSKA (reference sequence).

V gene TRBV7-2 combines with J gene TRBJ2-3, with 7 bases that match TRBD2. The V gene end was trimmed by 2 bases and the J gene end by 9 bases; junction bases not matched to a gene: 14. The CDR3 length is 16 residues. The germline gives CDR1 SGHTA, CDR2 FQGNSA. CDR3 sequence reads: CASSLQGSGAQGTQYF. Here the CDR3 DNA reads TGTGCCAGCAGCTTACAGGGAAGCGGGGCCCAAGGGACGCAGTATTTT.

The V gene is TRBV11-2, the J gene TRBJ2-7; D may be TRBD2 (7 bases). V lost 1 base, J lost 5 bases, and 18 bases lay in between. Germline assignment: CDR1 SGHAT and CDR2 FQNNGV. CDR3 size: 16 residues. This CDR3 is CASSLVMGGREDEQYV. Here the CDR3 DNA reads TGTGCCAGCAGCTTAGTGATGGGGGGGCGCGAGGACGAGCAGTACGTC.

This chain uses TRBV2 with TRBJ2-2; TRBD1 or TRBD2 may be the D gene (5 bases each). CDR1 SNHLY and CDR2 FYNNEI come from the germline V gene. The CDR3 contains 15 residues. With 6 bases removed from V and 0 bases from J, the gap between germline ends came to 11 bases. DNA of the CDR3: TGTGCCAGCAGGGGGGTAGAGGCGAACACCGGGGAGCTGTTTTTT. The encoded protein is CASRGVEANTGELFF.

Concerning this clonotype itself: Sequence at one end of the junction differs from germline and may be a read error. The chain joins TRBV28 to TRBJ1-4, with D uncertain. The CDR3 contains 13 residues. From germline, CDR1 is MDHEN and CDR2 SYDVKM. The CDR3 region has the DNA TGTGCCAGAAATCAGGTTTCTAACGAAAAACTGTTTTTT. Its protein is CARNQVSNEKLFF.

In this sample, this clonotype turned up once. The J gene is TRBJ2-5, the V gene TRBV24-1; a weak D match, TRBD1 (6 bases). CDR1 is KGHDR, CDR2 SFDVKD, per germline. There are 17 residues in the CDR3. The ends were cut back, 1 base at V and 4 bases at J, with 18 bases in the middle. The CDR3 nucleotides read TGTGCCACCAGTGATTTAAATCCGGGACACAATCGAGAGACCCAGTACTTC. It specifies CATSDLNPGHNRETQYF.

The table lists this clonotype with a few counts. The CDR3 region has the DNA TGTGCCAGCTCACGTTTGCGGGGTAACTACAATGAGCAGTTCTTC. It is translated as CASSRLRGNYNEQFF. The chain links TRBV18 to TRBJ2-1; a possible D gene is TRBD2 (6 bases). Germline V gene sequence: CDR1 KGHSH, CDR2 LQKENI. CDR3 size: 15 residues. Trimming removed 4 bases from V and 3 bases from J, with 13 bases in between.

This clonotype was seen repeatedly, ten times or more. V gene TRBV6-1 combines with J gene TRBJ2-3; maybe TRBD2 (7 bases). The germline V gene encodes CDR1 MNHNS and CDR2 SASEGT. Trimming pared 6 bases from V and 1 base from J, leaving 14 bases between. The CDR3 contains 15 residues. Written as DNA, the CDR3 is TGTGCCAGCAGCCGCGGGGGCCCCCGCACAGATACGCAGTATTTT. Its protein is CASSRGGPRTDTQYF.

The V and J genes are TRBV3-1 and TRBJ2-2; unclear D gene. Germline V gene sequence: CDR1 LGHDT, CDR2 YNNKEL (reference sequence). Trimming pared 1 base from V and 3 bases from J, leaving 6 bases between. This CDR3 is 14 amino acids long. The CDR3 protein is CASSQVTDTGELFF. The CDR3 DNA is TGTGCCAGCAGCCAAGTGACGGACACCGGGGAGCTGTTTTTT.

This clonotype has only a few counts. The V call is TRBV5-1, the J call TRBJ2-3; 7 nucleotides align to TRBD2. From germline, CDR1 is SGHRS and CDR2 YFSETQ. Unmatched junction bases numbered 9, after V lost 4 bases and J lost 4 bases. The CDR3 contains 15 residues. The CDR3 spells CASSTLAPNSDTQYF. CDR3 DNA sequence: TGCGCCAGCAGCACACTAGCGCCGAACTCAGATACGCAGTATTTT.

Points on this clonotype: Compared with germline, one end of the junction differs, possibly owing to a read error. The chain employs TRBV4-1 and TRBJ1-6, with D possibly matching TRBD1 (5 bases). This CDR3 is built from 16 residues. Germline V gene lookup returns CDR1 MGHRA and CDR2 YSYEKL. CDR3 bases: TGTGCCAGCAGCCAAGGTCTCGCAGGGCGCATTTCACCCCTCCACTTT. This sequence encodes CASSQGLAGRISPLHF.

This clonotype was found a few times. The chain uses TRBV20-1 and TRBJ2-7; TRBD1 or TRBD2 may be the D gene (5 bases each). From germline, CDR1 is DFQATT and CDR2 SNEGSKA (reference sequence). The V end was cut by 5 bases, the J end by 3 bases, with 11 bases between. The CDR3 runs to 12 residues. CDR3 sequence: CSAARDGYEQYV. CDR3 bases: TGCAGTGCTGCCCGGGACGGCTACGAGCAGTACGTC.

This clonotype was recorded many times. The chain combines TRBV27 with TRBJ1-2; 11 bases fit TRBD1. V lost 7 bases and J lost 7; bases outside the gene matches: 8. This CDR3 has 14 amino acids. Germline-derived CDR1 and CDR2 are MNHEY and SMNVEV (reference sequence). As DNA, the CDR3 is TGTGCCAGCACCGGACAGGGGGCCGCGGGTGGCTACACCTTC. Translation gives CASTGQGAAGGYTF.

This clonotype was recorded at least ten times. The rearrangement uses TRBV7-9 and TRBJ1-1; D not certain. Trimming shortened V by 5 bases and J by 3 bases, and 7 bases separated the two germline ends. Germline CDR1 reads SEHNR; CDR2 reads FQNEAQ (reference sequence). The CDR3 runs 12 residues. CDR3 in DNA: TGTGCCAGCAGCACCTGGGACACTGAAGCTTTCTTT. Residues: CASSTWDTEAFF.

The rearrangement joins TRBV27 to TRBJ1-1; TRBD1 is a possible D gene (6 bases). V lost 5 bases to trimming and J lost 0 bases, with 10 bases between them. This CDR3 has 14 residues. Germline-derived CDR1 and CDR2 are MNHEY and SMNVEV (reference sequence). CDR3 DNA: TGTGCCAGCAGTAACGGACAGCTGAACACTGAAGCTTTCTTT. This translates into CASSNGQLNTEAFF.

This clonotype was seen a few times. V gene TRBV14 combines with J gene TRBJ2-3; 8 nucleotides align to TRBD1. This CDR3 contains 19 residues. Germline CDR1 SGHDN, CDR2 FVKESK. J was trimmed by 1 base and V by 1 base; bases with no gene match: 13. As DNA, the CDR3 is TGTGCCAGCAGCCAAGTCGGCAGGGGGCGATCACTGGGCACAGATACGCAGTATTTT. It specifies CASSQVGRGRSLGTDTQYF.

This clonotype was observed a few times. Compared with germline, one end of the junction differs, possibly owing to a read error. The V call is TRBV19, the J call TRBJ1-5, with D perhaps TRBD1 (6 bases). The CDR3 loop spans 17 amino acids. From germline, CDR1 is LNHDA and CDR2 SQIVND (reference sequence). The CDR3 region is CASSIHTRPGGNQPQHF. The CDR3 DNA sequence: TGTGCCAGTAGTATCCACACTAGGCCCGGGGGCAACCAGCCCCAGCATTTT.